Each of the 5 T cell receptor beta chains below was sequenced from the same sample in a study of control samples from healthy donors and cancer patients. Only in-frame clones appear in the TCRdb table, and some are missing; sequencing was by immunoSEQ multiplex PCR. The table includes some 71,000 clones, approximately 89% detected once. The material sequenced was PBMCs. The receptor source for this set is a woman aged 45-65 years with head and neck cancer.

V gene TRBV19 combines with J gene TRBJ1-1; D is perhaps TRBD1 (6 bases). The CDR3 totals 15 residues. V lost 5 bases and J lost 6, with 19 bases in between. Germline V gene sequence: CDR1 LNHDA, CDR2 SQIVND (reference sequence). The CDR3 here is CASSSDRTAGAEAFF. CDR3 nucleotide sequence: TGTGCCAGTAGTTCCGACCGGACAGCCGGCGCTGAAGCTTTCTTT.

The V gene is TRBV5-1, the J gene TRBJ1-1; D uncertain. Germline values: CDR1 SGHRS, CDR2 YFSETQ. V was clipped by 4 bases and J by 1 base, with 14 bases between them. The CDR3 is 15 amino acids. CDR3 loop: CASSLETPPNTEAFF. CDR3 bases: TGCGCCAGCAGCCTCGAGACACCTCCGAACACTGAAGCTTTCTTT.

The rearrangement links TRBV19 to TRBJ2-1; 9 bases are a match to TRBD2. Unmatched junction bases numbered 7, after V lost 6 bases and J lost 4 bases. The CDR3 runs 15 residues. CDR1 and CDR2 (germline): LNHDA, SQIVND (reference sequence). In DNA, the CDR3 is TGTGCCAGTAGGCATCTAGCGGGGCCTTACAATGAGCAGTTCTTC. This gives the protein CASRHLAGPYNEQFF.

This clone appeared once. The V gene is TRBV28, the J gene TRBJ1-6; D gene unclear. V was trimmed by 8 bases and J by 9 bases, leaving 20 bases between them. In germline, CDR1 is MDHEN, CDR2 SYDVKM. The CDR3 has 15 residues. CDR3 residues: CASHASSGALSPLHF. CDR3 in DNA: TGTGCCAGCCATGCCTCGTCGGGTGCCCTTTCACCCCTCCACTTT.

J is TRBJ1-1 and V is TRBV10-2; 7 bases align to TRBD1. CDR3 length: 15 residues. Germline CDR1 WSHSY, CDR2 SAAADI. V shed 6 bases, J shed 3 bases, and the junction held 10 bases outside the gene matches. CDR3 loop: CASSPRGVGYTEAFF. In nucleotides, the CDR3 is TGCGCCAGCAGCCCCAGGGGGGTAGGGTACACTGAAGCTTTCTTT.